Listed here are 8 T cell receptor beta chains from one sample, sequenced in a study of blood T cell repertoires in COVID-19. TCRdb keeps only in-frame clones here, not all; method: immunoSEQ multiplex PCR. This table has 250,000 to 300,000 clones, 89% appearing once. The sample comprised peripheral blood. The source is a woman in her thirties or forties who had recovered from COVID-19.

The V gene is TRBV28, the J gene TRBJ2-7, with no clear D. V lost 6 bases and J 6 bases, leaving 6 bases between the germline ends. Germline assignment: CDR1 MDHEN and CDR2 SYDVKM. The CDR3 covers 10 residues. The CDR3 DNA follows: TGTGCCAGCAGCCGGGTCGAGCAGTACTTC. Its protein is CASSRVEQYF.

This clone was observed a single time. V is TRBV7-5 and J is TRBJ2-5; the table calls TRBD2, which could not be checked here. TRBV7-5 is a pseudogene segment. This CDR3 has 17 amino acids. The CDR3: CARSLDYNPGREETQYF. CDR3 DNA sequence: TGTGCCAGAAGCTTAGATTATAACCCAGGGAGGGAAGAGACCCAGTACTTC.

The rearrangement uses TRBV7-2 and TRBJ2-3, with TRBD2 identical over 10 bases. The CDR3 totals 15 residues. Trimming at V came to 2 bases and at J to 4 bases, leaving 3 bases not matched to a gene. CDR1 is SGHTA and CDR2 is FQGNSA in the germline V gene. The CDR3 is CASSLSGLASDTQYF. Here the CDR3 DNA reads TGTGCCAGCAGCTTATCGGGACTAGCGTCAGATACGCAGTATTTT.

The genes are TRBV21-1 and TRBJ2-1; TRBD2, as called in the table, went unchecked against the DNA. TRBV21-1 has pseudogene status. The CDR3 loop spans 21 amino acids. The CDR3 nucleotides are TGTGCCAGCAGCAAAGCGCTCGTCAGGGTGGGATTAGCGGGAGTTAGCAATGAGCAGTTCTTC. Encoded protein: CASSKALVRVGLAGVSNEQFF.

This clone appeared once. V is TRBV28 and J is TRBJ1-3, with D perhaps matching TRBD1 (6 bases). V lost 6 bases and J lost 1, with 10 bases in between. The CDR3 runs 14 residues. The germline CDR1 and CDR2 sequences are MDHEN and SYDVKM. CDR3 protein: CASRKQGSGNTIYF. As DNA, the CDR3 is TGTGCCAGCAGAAAACAGGGTTCTGGAAACACCATATATTTT.

The chain carries TRBV2 and TRBJ1-2, with 7 bases fitting TRBD1. Germline V lookup: CDR1 SNHLY, CDR2 FYNNEI. The CDR3 spans 15 residues. Trimming removed 6 bases from V and 7 bases from J; junction bases left unmatched: 14. This chain's CDR3 is CASSPGAGGQAGYTF. In nucleotides, the CDR3 is TGTGCCAGCAGCCCCGGGGCAGGGGGGCAGGCTGGCTACACCTTC.

J is TRBJ2-7 and V is TRBV29-1; D perhaps matches TRBD1 (6 bases). From germline, CDR1 is SQVTM and CDR2 ANQGSEA. Trimming removed 1 base from V and 5 bases from J, with 12 bases in between. The length of the CDR3 is 13 residues. CDR3 DNA sequence: TGCAGCGTTGAAGGTCAGGGGCTGGACGAGCAGTACTTC. Encoded protein: CSVEGQGLDEQYF.

J is TRBJ1-6 and V is TRBV6-5, with 9 bases aligning to TRBD1. Germline V gives CDR1 MNHEY, CDR2 SVGAGI. V gave up 10 bases and J gave up 7 bases; unmatched junction bases: 5. This CDR3 is built from 13 residues. The CDR3 bases are TGTGCCACCGCGGGACAGGGCAATTCACCCCTCCACTTT. Its translation is CATAGQGNSPLHF.